This TCR beta chain is drawn from a study of cytomegalovirus exposure and HLA in healthy donors. Study-level findings and limits: With further analysis later on, most CMV-associated TCR beta chains appeared HLA-restricted. There were 150 to 200 TCR beta chains listed as cytomegalovirus-associated. Later findings reportedly placed an Asian-associated ancestry cluster below the approximately 670-donor mean for N-insertions.

The CDR3 runs to 18 residues. V dropped 4 bases and J dropped 3; count of bases not matched to a gene: 6. Germline assignment: CDR1 SEHNR and CDR2 FQNEAQ (reference sequence). Both 60 Vbeta primers and 13 Jbeta primers went into the PCR. Clones were sequenced by immunoSEQ multiplex PCR, and TCRdb holds only the in-frame ones, with some missing. This sample has 100,000 to 150,000 clones, with 60% to 85% found just once. Points on this clone: Its antigen is unknown.

The sample consisted of PBMCs. The V and J genes are TRBV7-9 and TRBJ2-1; 16 bases fit TRBD2. This receptor was obtained from a woman younger than 35 in good health and CMV-seronegative. The DNA for the CDR3 is TGTGCCAGCAGCTCCAGGGGACTAGCGGGAGGGAACTACAATGAGCAGTTCTTC. It yields the protein CASSSRGLAGGNYNEQFF. Complete variable domain (other parts from reference TRBV7-9 and TRBJ2-1): DTGVSQNPRHKITKRGQNVTFRCDPISEHNRLYWYRQTLGQGPEFLTYFQNEAQLEKSRLLSDRFSAERPKGSFSTLEIQRTEQGDSAMYLCASSSRGLAGGNYNEQFFGPGTRLTVL.